The text below deals with one T cell receptor beta chain. Measured with immunoSEQ multiplex PCR; TCRdb has only the in-frame clones, and not every one. The sample has fewer than 200,000 clones, more than 80% seen once. The sample is drawn from a study of control samples from healthy donors and cancer patients. The specimen was blood. The TCR sequence derives from a man under 40 in good health.

The CDR3 protein is CATSDSRTGETSGRVEQFF. CDR3 nucleotides: TGTGCCACCAGTGATTCCCGGACAGGGGAGACTAGCGGGAGGGTTGAGCAGTTCTTC. This sequence joins TRBV24-1 and TRBJ2-1, with 14 bases aligning to TRBD2. This CDR3 has 19 amino acids. Germline V CDR1 and CDR2: KGHDR, SFDVKD. V was pared by 2 bases and J by 9 bases, with 14 bases of the junction left unmatched.